This TCR beta chain was sequenced in a study of cytomegalovirus exposure and HLA in healthy donors. PCR was performed using 60 Vbeta and 13 Jbeta primers. TCRdb keeps only in-frame clones here, not all; method: immunoSEQ multiplex PCR. The profile shows 150,000 to 200,000 clones, around 69% of them singletons. Sequenced: PBMCs. This sequence was found in a young woman in good health and CMV-seronegative.

CDR3 protein: CASSLGTGGWGEQYF. CDR3 DNA: TGTGCCAGCAGCCTCGGGACAGGGGGCTGGGGCGAGCAGTACTTC. The chain couples TRBV7-6 to TRBJ2-7; 12 bases are a match to TRBD1. The CDR3 covers 15 residues. Germline V gene data show CDR1 as SGHVS and CDR2 as FNYEAQ. V was pared by 5 bases and J by 6 bases, with 8 bases of the junction left unmatched.